The T cell receptor beta chain described here comes from a study of blood T cell repertoires in COVID-19. Original methodology: For nucleated cells, counts were estimated from reference gene primer amplification. Profiling relied on immunoSEQ multiplex PCR, and the TCRdb table lists in-frame clones only, not all of them. That table supplies the V and J calls and clone size; D and trimming were determined from the DNA. The repertoire holds around 270,000 clones, with 80% to 90% as singletons. This CDR3 region has 16 residues. Germline V gene sequence: CDR1 LNHDA, CDR2 SQIVND (reference sequence). Trimming stripped 3 bases from V and 2 bases from J, with 14 bases between.

This receptor was identified in a woman aged 40 to 49 who had been exposed to COVID-19. The chain links TRBV19 to TRBJ1-5, with D perhaps TRBD1 (6 bases). The sample taken for sequencing was PBMCs or T cells enriched from blood (not recorded which). The CDR3 loop is CASSIRRTVGNQPQHF. Here the CDR3 DNA reads TGTGCCAGTAGTATTCGCCGGACAGTTGGCAATCAGCCCCAGCATTTT. The entire variable domain, with the rest obtained from reference TRBV19 and TRBJ1-5, is as follows: DGGITQSPKYLFRKEGQNVTLSCEQNLNHDAMYWYRQDPGQGLRLIYYSQIVNDFQKGDIAEGYSVSREKKESFPLTVTSAQKNPTAFYLCASSIRRTVGNQPQHFGDGTRLSIL.